Listed here are 29 T cell receptor beta chains from one sample, sequenced in a study of regulatory T cells in long-lasting Graves disease. The time point was: newly diagnosed GD, antithyroid drugs for less than 3 months. PBMCs provided the RNA from which the TCR library was made. HTBI primers from iRepertoire and Arm-PCR of CDR3 regions yielded the TCR beta libraries. One entry per CDR3 protein results from TCRdb running MiXCR on the multiplex PCR reads. Of about 540,000 distinct CDR3 sequences in the sample, roughly 13% were seen once. This sample also belongs to another study, concerning T cells in Graves' hyperthyroidism and ophthalmopathy.

The sequencing here drew on peripheral blood mononuclear cells (PBMCs), taken at new diagnosis, from a patient treated with antithyroid drugs. The receptors shown here come from a man aged 25-45 years with Graves disease.

This clonotype was recorded many times. The chain joins TRBV19 to TRBJ1-2; no clear D. CDR1 and CDR2 from the germline V gene are LNHDA and SQIVND (reference sequence). The CDR3 consists of 11 residues. V lost 11 bases to trimming and J lost 8 bases, with 15 bases between them. DNA of the CDR3: TGTGCCTGCGGCCCTCCCTGGGGCTACACCTTC. This encodes CACGPPWGYTF.

The rearrangement joins TRBV20-1 to TRBJ2-2; D may be TRBD1 (7 bases). Germline CDR1 is DFQATT and CDR2 is SNEGSKA (reference sequence). The CDR3 consists of 15 residues. V shed 3 bases and J shed 3 bases, with 14 bases lying between them. The CDR3 DNA reads TGCAGTGCTAGGGGGGGCAGGGGGGACACCGGGGAGCTGTTTTTT. Translation gives CSARGGRGDTGELFF.

This clonotype was seen a few times. The V and J genes are TRBV15 and TRBJ1-3; D unclear. V was shortened by 1 base and J by 1 base, with 11 bases between the two germline ends. CDR3 length: 16 residues. Germline V gene data show CDR1 as LNHNV and CDR2 as YYDKDF (reference sequence). The CDR3 spells CATSRASAYSGNTIYF. Here the CDR3 DNA reads TGTGCCACCAGCAGAGCTTCGGCTTATTCTGGAAACACCATATATTTT.

This clonotype was counted only a few times. The chain has TRBV5-1 and TRBJ1-3, with D possibly TRBD1 on 5 matching bases. The germline V gene encodes CDR1 SGHRS and CDR2 YFSETQ. The length of the CDR3 is 14 residues. With 0 bases removed from V and 5 bases from J, the gap between germline ends came to 9 bases. The CDR3 reads CASSLEGPRNTIYF. CDR3 in DNA: TGCGCCAGCAGCTTGGAGGGACCGAGAAACACCATATATTTT.

Ten or more counts support this clonotype. The rearrangement links TRBV6-1 to TRBJ1-6, with D possibly being TRBD1 (5 bases). This CDR3 spans 14 amino acids. From germline, CDR1 is MNHNS and CDR2 SASEGT. Trimming left V 6 bases short and J 10 bases short, with 16 bases between. The CDR3 here is CASRKQVEGSPLHF. The DNA of the CDR3 is TGTGCCAGCAGGAAACAGGTCGAGGGATCACCCCTCCACTTT.

This clonotype was observed at least ten times. The chain has TRBV20-1 and TRBJ2-5; TRBD2 aligns across 7 bases. The V gene end was trimmed by 3 bases and the J gene end by 7 bases; junction bases not matched to a gene: 5. Germline-derived CDR1 and CDR2 are DFQATT and SNEGSKA (reference sequence). The CDR3 length is 12 residues. The CDR3 protein is CSARTIAGTQYF. DNA of the CDR3: TGCAGTGCTAGGACGATAGCGGGGACCCAGTACTTC.

This rearrangement joins TRBV25-1 to TRBJ1-5; tentatively, D is TRBD1 (5 bases). Trimming took 0 bases from V and 11 from J, leaving 11 bases between them. This CDR3 is built from 13 residues. Per germline, CDR1 MGHDK and CDR2 SYGVNS. The CDR3 protein is CASSEYAGGAQHF. DNA of the CDR3: TGTGCCAGCAGTGAATATGCGGGGGGGGCCCAGCATTTT. Full variable domain (remainder filled in from reference TRBV25-1 and TRBJ1-5): EADIYQTPRYLVIGTGKKITLECSQTMGHDKMYWYQQDPGMELHLIHYSYGVNSTEKGDLSSESTVSRIRTEHFPLTLESARPSHTSQYLCASSEYAGGAQHFGDGTRLSIL.

This clonotype has at least ten counts. This sequence joins TRBV6-5 and TRBJ2-7; D may correspond to TRBD1 or TRBD2 (5 bases each). Trimming removed 2 bases from V and 6 bases from J, with 11 bases in between. The CDR3 covers 13 residues. Germline values: CDR1 MNHEY, CDR2 SVGAGI. The CDR3 here is CASSYGGPLEQYF. The CDR3 DNA reads as TGTGCCAGCAGTTACGGGGGACCACTCGAGCAGTACTTC.

This chain joins TRBV19 and TRBJ2-1, with D possibly being TRBD2 (7 bases). This CDR3 is 14 amino acids long. CDR1 is LNHDA, CDR2 SQIVND, per germline (reference sequence). V lost 8 bases, J lost 7 bases, and 18 bases lay in between. The CDR3, as DNA: TGTGCCAGTGGTGAGGGGGGGGCGGGTAATGAGCAGTTCTTC. This codes for CASGEGGAGNEQFF.

This clonotype was picked up many times. The V gene is TRBV6-2 or TRBV6-3, the J gene TRBJ1-5, with D perhaps matching TRBD1 (5 bases). This CDR3 is built from 15 residues. The germline CDR1 and CDR2 sequences are MNHEY and SVGEGT. Trimming left V 7 bases short and J 3 bases short, with 16 bases between. CDR3 sequence reads: CASTVDSLDNQPQHF. CDR3 sequence (DNA): TGTGCCAGCACCGTAGACAGCCTTGACAATCAGCCCCAGCATTTT.

This clonotype was observed at least ten times. The chain combines TRBV20-1 with TRBJ2-7; 10 bases are a match to TRBD2. The V and J ends lost 1 base and 3 bases, in that order; junction bases with no gene match: 0. Germline assignment: CDR1 DFQATT and CDR2 SNEGSKA (reference sequence). The CDR3 is 13 amino acids. Written as DNA, the CDR3 is TGCAGTGCTAGAGGACTAGCGGGCTACGAGCAGTACTTC. This translates into CSARGLAGYEQYF.

This clonotype has ten or more counts. The V and J genes are TRBV28 and TRBJ1-4, with D perhaps TRBD1 (5 bases). The germline V gene has CDR1 MDHEN and CDR2 SYDVKM. V was trimmed by 8 bases and J by 2 bases, leaving 6 bases between them. The CDR3 spans 12 residues. Here the CDR3 reads CASEGTNEKLFF. The CDR3, as DNA: TGTGCCAGCGAGGGGACTAATGAAAAACTGTTTTTT.

This clonotype was counted at least ten times. The chain combines TRBV20-1 with TRBJ2-1; 8 bases are a match to TRBD2. V was clipped by 5 bases and J by 5 bases; unmatched bases: 8. Germline CDR1 is DFQATT and CDR2 is SNEGSKA (reference sequence). This CDR3 spans 14 amino acids. CDR3 DNA sequence: TGCAGTGCTGGGTCTAGCGGGCTGAACAATGAGCAGTTCTTC. Protein product: CSAGSSGLNNEQFF.

The sample holds many counts of this clonotype. The gene calls are TRBV5-1 and TRBJ2-5; 7 bases are a match to TRBD2. The CDR3 runs 14 residues. Germline values: CDR1 SGHRS, CDR2 YFSETQ. J was trimmed by 4 bases and V by 1 base; bases with no gene match: 4. The CDR3 loop reads CASSLLSGGETQYF. The CDR3 DNA reads TGCGCCAGCAGCTTGTTGTCGGGGGGAGAGACCCAGTACTTC.

This clonotype was counted only a few times. The CDR3 is CASTLAGGNTGELFF. Written as DNA, the CDR3 is TGCGCCAGCACCCTAGCGGGAGGAAACACCGGGGAGCTGTTTTTT. The chain uses TRBV5-1 and TRBJ2-2, with 11 bases that match TRBD2. V trimming: 6 bases; J trimming: 2 bases; junction bases outside the gene matches: 3. The CDR3 covers 15 residues. The germline V gene encodes CDR1 SGHRS and CDR2 YFSETQ.

This clonotype came up many times. The genes are TRBV7-9 and TRBJ2-7, with D perhaps matching TRBD2 (6 bases). Trimming left V 5 bases short and J 0 bases short, with 14 bases between. CDR3 length equals 15 residues. Germline CDR1 is SEHNR and CDR2 is FQNEAQ (reference sequence). This CDR3 is CASSRDSTSSYEQYF. CDR3 sequence (DNA): TGTGCCAGCAGCCGGGACTCGACTAGCTCCTACGAGCAGTACTTC.

This clonotype occurred many times. The chain joins TRBV30 to TRBJ2-1, with 10 nucleotides matching TRBD2. The junction had 3 bases not matched to a gene; V was cut back by 6 bases and J by 7 bases. This CDR3 spans 12 amino acids. Germline loops: CDR1 GTSNPN, CDR2 SVGIG (reference sequence). The CDR3 sequence: CACSGRTNEQFF. The CDR3 DNA is TGTGCCTGTAGCGGGAGGACGAATGAGCAGTTCTTC.

A word on this clonotype: Given a much more abundant clone one base away, this may be a read error. The gene calls are TRBV6-1 and TRBJ2-3; D call uncertain. CDR1 is MNHNS, CDR2 SASEGT, per germline. The CDR3 runs 14 residues. This chain's CDR3 is CASSEVWATDTRYF. In nucleotides, the CDR3 is TGTGCCAGCAGTGAAGTATGGGCCACAGATACGCGGTATTTT.

This clonotype was observed many times. The V call is TRBV2, the J call TRBJ2-5, with no clear D. Germline CDR1 SNHLY, CDR2 FYNNEI. The CDR3 contains 13 residues. The V gene lost 3 bases and the J gene lost 4 bases, with 9 bases spanning the gap. The CDR3 here is CASSDGDRETQYF. The CDR3 nucleotides are TGTGCCAGCAGTGATGGTGACCGAGAGACCCAGTACTTC.

This clonotype was picked up a small number of times. The rearrangement joins TRBV20-1 to TRBJ2-7; D possibly corresponds to TRBD1 (5 bases). CDR1 DFQATT and CDR2 SNEGSKA come from the germline V gene (reference sequence). The CDR3 has 13 amino acids. Deletions cut 4 bases from V and 2 bases from J, with 12 bases between. CDR3 sequence: CSAKRPGTYEQYF. CDR3 coding DNA: TGCAGTGCTAAGAGACCAGGGACCTACGAGCAGTACTTC.

This clonotype has a count of ten or more. This chain uses TRBV3-1 with TRBJ2-5; D is unresolved. The ends were cut back, 8 bases at V and 3 bases at J, with 16 bases in the middle. The CDR3 loop spans 14 amino acids. CDR1 is LGHDT, CDR2 YNNKEL, per germline (reference sequence). CDR3 coding DNA: TGTGCCAGCGGGATCCGGGCGAGCAAAGAGACCCAGTACTTC. It codes for CASGIRASKETQYF.

The V and J genes are TRBV7-3 and TRBJ2-1; TRBD2 agrees at 10 bases. Germline V gene data show CDR1 as SGHTA and CDR2 as FQGTGA. With 5 bases clipped from V and 0 bases from J, the junction kept 16 bases outside the gene matches. This CDR3 region has 20 residues. CDR3 nucleotide sequence: TGTGCCAGCAGCCCGTATAGGACTAGCGGAAACAACCCCTCCTACAATGAGCAGTTCTTC. Translated, it gives CASSPYRTSGNNPSYNEQFF.

This clonotype has more than one count but fewer than ten. This chain links TRBV2 with TRBJ2-1, with D perhaps matching TRBD2 (7 bases). Germline V CDR1 and CDR2: SNHLY, FYNNEI. V lost 6 bases to trimming and J lost 8 bases, with 17 bases between them. The CDR3 extends over 14 amino acids. The CDR3 region is CASSAGGGGDEQFF. As DNA, the CDR3 is TGTGCCAGCAGCGCTGGTGGGGGGGGCGATGAGCAGTTCTTC.

The rearrangement joins TRBV5-1 to TRBJ2-5, with D tentatively TRBD1 (6 bases). Trimming shortened V by 1 base and J by 4 bases, and 11 bases separated the two germline ends. This CDR3 is 14 amino acids long. In germline, CDR1 is SGHRS, CDR2 YFSETQ. The CDR3: CASSLIAGAETQYF. The DNA of the CDR3 is TGCGCCAGCAGCTTGATTGCAGGGGCAGAGACCCAGTACTTC.

This clonotype was counted many times. The chain carries TRBV9 and TRBJ1-1, with D uncertain. The V end lost 0 bases, the J end lost 5 bases, and 8 bases lay between the germline ends. Germline V gene sequence: CDR1 SGDLS, CDR2 YYNGEE. The CDR3 contains 13 residues. The CDR3 DNA reads as TGTGCCAGCAGCGTAGAGGGTAGGACTGAAGCTTTCTTT. It is translated as CASSVEGRTEAFF.

As concerns this clonotype: A much bigger clone sits one base away, suggesting this may be a read error. This chain joins TRBV29-1 and TRBJ2-1; a possible D gene is TRBD1 (5 bases). Germline assignment: CDR1 SQVTM and CDR2 ANQGSEA. The CDR3 consists of 14 residues. The CDR3 loop is CSVESGTGMDEQSF. CDR3 coding DNA: TGCAGCGTTGAGTCGGGCACAGGCATGGATGAGCAGTCCTTC.

In its sample, this clonotype was seen many times. J is TRBJ2-7 and V is TRBV5-1; 8 nucleotides agree with TRBD1. V shed 0 bases and J 2 bases; nucleotides not matched to a gene: 1. Germline V gene lookup returns CDR1 SGHRS and CDR2 YFSETQ. CDR3 length: 14 amino acids. The CDR3 coding sequence is TGCGCCAGCAGCTTGGGGGACAGGACCTACGAGCAGTACTTC. Its translation: CASSLGDRTYEQYF. Supplemented by reference TRBV5-1 and TRBJ2-7, the full variable domain reads KAGVTQTPRYLIKTRGQQVTLSCSPISGHRSVSWYQQTPGQGLQFLFEYFSETQRNKGNFPGRFSGRQFSNSRSEMNVSTLELGDSALYLCASSLGDRTYEQYFGPGTRLTVT.

This clonotype was observed a handful of times. V and J are TRBV5-1 and TRBJ1-2, with D possibly being TRBD1 (6 bases). CDR3 length equals 14 residues. V shed 0 bases and J shed 5 bases, with 11 bases lying between them. Germline loops: CDR1 SGHRS, CDR2 YFSETQ. CDR3 region: CASSLGQELYGYTF. CDR3 coding DNA: TGCGCCAGCAGCTTGGGACAGGAGCTTTATGGCTACACCTTC.

Only one count was recorded for this clonotype. The V gene is TRBV20-1, the J gene TRBJ2-3, with 14 positions matching TRBD2. Losses at the gene ends were 6 bases for V and 2 bases for J; bases not matched to a gene: 7. Per germline, CDR1 DFQATT and CDR2 SNEGSKA (reference sequence). This CDR3 is built from 16 residues. The CDR3 protein is CSAAGTSGSVTDTQYF. Written as DNA, the CDR3 is TGCAGTGCAGCCGGGACTAGCGGGAGTGTCACAGATACGCAGTATTTT.